Detailed here is one TCR beta chain. Using immunoSEQ multiplex PCR, the repertoire was profiled, and TCRdb retains in-frame clones only, with some absent. The sample carries approximately 240,000 clones, roughly 86% recorded once. V lost 6 bases and J lost 5, with 10 bases in between. This CDR3 comprises 12 residues. CDR1 and CDR2 (germline): LNHDA, SQIVND (reference sequence). This specimen belongs to a study of blood T cell repertoires in COVID-19. Sequencing was performed on peripheral blood. The chain uses TRBV19 and TRBJ1-2, with D perhaps TRBD1 (5 bases). This TCR derives from a woman under 40 who had recovered from COVID-19. CDR3 nucleotides: TGTGCCAGTAGGAACAGGCCATATGGCTACACCTTC. It yields the protein CASRNRPYGYTF.